These 3 T cell receptor beta chains were all obtained from the same sample, sequenced in a study of identical twins. TCRdb reprocessed the 5' RACE reads with MiXCR, giving one entry per CDR3 protein. Seen here are around 650,000 distinct CDR3 sequences, about 7.1% observed once, and the top ten hold about 1.5%. These data also formed part of another study, on yellow fever vaccine responses in identical twins.

The sequenced sample was PBMCs. The receptors here all came from a woman aged 18 to 35 in good health.

This clonotype has a handful of counts. This sequence joins TRBV27 and TRBJ1-2; D is uncertain. Germline V lookup: CDR1 MNHEY, CDR2 SMNVEV (reference sequence). Trimming left V 3 bases short and J 8 bases short, with 13 bases between. The CDR3 extends over 13 amino acids. The CDR3 protein is CASSFSWDVGYTF. In DNA form, the CDR3 reads TGTGCCAGCAGTTTTTCATGGGATGTCGGCTACACCTTC.

This sequence joins TRBV29-1 and TRBJ1-2; TRBD1 aligns across 10 bases. The CDR3 spans 13 residues. Germline CDR1 reads SQVTM; CDR2 reads ANQGSEA. Losses at the gene ends were 7 bases for V and 3 bases for J; bases not matched to a gene: 5. For the CDR3, the DNA is TGCAGCGCCGAGACAGGGGGCGACTATGGCTACACCTTC. Protein: CSAETGGDYGYTF.

This clonotype was seen a handful of times. The rearrangement uses TRBV6-1 and TRBJ2-7, with D hard to call. CDR1 and CDR2 (germline): MNHNS, SASEGT. There are 16 residues in the CDR3. V was shortened by 8 bases and J by 3 bases, with 23 bases between the two germline ends. CDR3 DNA: TGTGCCAGCCTACCCCCCGAACTTGGGGATTTCTACGAGCAGTACGTC. Translated, it gives CASLPPELGDFYEQYV.